This T cell receptor beta chain was profiled in a study of OX40 agonist ivuxolimab in advanced cancers. Germline V CDR1 and CDR2: MDHEN, SYDVKM. The CDR3 loop spans 15 amino acids. V was trimmed by 6 bases and J by 0 bases, leaving 12 bases between them. Here immunoSEQ multiplex PCR was the method, and the copy in TCRdb shows in-frame clones only, minus some. The table records more than 100,000 clones, 80% to 90% of them present only once. This rearrangement joins TRBV28 to TRBJ1-5; D gene ambiguous. The sequencing here drew on CD4+ or CD8+ T cells sorted from blood, taken in a trial of the OX40 agonist ivuxolimab. The clonotype comes from an adult with an advanced solid tumor such as melanoma, head and neck, liver or kidney cancer. CDR3 protein: CASRTSGLSNQPQHF. The CDR3 nucleotides read TGTGCCAGCAGAACTTCAGGTCTTAGCAATCAGCCCCAGCATTTT.